This T cell receptor (beta chain) appears in the sequencing data of a study of CD8+CD57+ T cells in acquired aplastic anemia. General study results and limits: The number of CD8+ CDR3 sequences shared by patients and controls was around 30. Patients showed no significant difference from controls in CD8+ Simpson's diversity.

A word on this clonotype: The antigen is unknown.

CDR3 length equals 15 residues. The junction had 4 bases not matched to a gene; V was cut back by 6 bases and J by 6 bases. Germline values: CDR1 MNHEY, CDR2 SMNVEV (reference sequence). Genomic DNA acted as the template from which TCR beta VDJ combination and CDR3 sequence profiling were carried out. TCRdb used MiXCR to reprocess the reads, holding one entry per CDR3 protein. The sample includes more than 150,000 distinct CDR3 sequences, about half of them seen just once. This TCR was recovered from a human donor in good health. The chain carries TRBV27 and TRBJ2-1; the match to TRBD2 covers 14 bases. Sequenced: sorted CD4+, CD8+, or CD8+CD57+ T cells (not recorded which) from PBMCs. CDR3 in DNA: TGTGCCAGCAGATCGGGACTAGCGGGAGCCAATGAGCAGTTCTTC. It translates to CASRSGLAGANEQFF.